The rows below give T cell receptor beta chains drawn from one sample of a study of cytomegalovirus exposure and HLA in healthy donors. The data were produced by immunoSEQ multiplex PCR, yet TCRdb's version contains in-frame clones alone and is incomplete. The sample has over 20,000 clones, around 96% seen once. Sequencing input: PBMCs. All receptors come from a man younger than 40 in good health and CMV-seropositive. Each CDR3 is given with its conserved first and last residue. A D gene is named only where the DNA matches it firmly. A row's size may be missing; if present it is once, few, many or a size class.

d_call,v_call,clone_size,j_call,cdr3_nt,cdr3_aa
TRBD1,TRBV6-5,-,TRBJ1-5,TGTGCCAGCAGCATAGACAGGGGACGGAATCAGCCCCAGCATTTT,CASSIDRGRNQPQHF
-,TRBV29-1,-,TRBJ2-7,TGCAGCGTTGTGGGCAGCTCCTACGAGCAGTACTTC,CSVVGSSYEQYF
-,TRBV21-1,-,TRBJ2-7,TGTGCCAGCAGCAAAAGTTTAGCGGGCAACGAGCAGTACTTC,CASSKSLAGNEQYF
-,TRBV6-4,-,TRBJ2-1,TGTGCCAGCAGTGACGGGAGCTCCTACAATGAGCAGTTCTTC,CASSDGSSYNEQFF
TRBD1,TRBV28,-,TRBJ1-2,TGTGCCAGCACCTTGGGGGGGACAGGGGGCGACTACACCTTC,CASTLGGTGGDYTF
TRBD2,TRBV9,-,TRBJ2-7,TGTGCCAGCAGCGTGGGACTAGCAACCTACGAGCAGTACTTC,CASSVGLATYEQYF
-,TRBV15,-,TRBJ2-7,TGTGCCACCAGCGGGAGGGGGGTTGAGCAGTACTTC,CATSGRGVEQYF
-,TRBV28,once,TRBJ2-7,TGTGCCAGCAGTTCCAGGGGATTCTCCTACGAGCAGTACTTC,CASSSRGFSYEQYF
TRBD1,TRBV29-1,few,TRBJ2-1,TGCAGCGTTGAAGTTACCGGGACAGGGGGCTATGATGAGCAGTTCTTC,CSVEVTGTGGYDEQFF
TRBD1,TRBV7-6,medium-sized,TRBJ1-5,TGTGCCAGCAGCCGCCGGACAGGGAGGGAACAGCCCCAGCATTTT,CASSRRTGREQPQHF
-,TRBV7-8,-,TRBJ1-5,TGTGCCAGCAGCTTAGTTGCAGGTGGCAATCAGCCCCAGCATTTT,CASSLVAGGNQPQHF
-,TRBV7-9,-,TRBJ1-2,TGTGCCAGCAGCCCCACGGGGGTGGATGGCTACACCTTC,CASSPTGVDGYTF
TRBD2,TRBV7-3,-,TRBJ2-1,TGTGCCAGCAGCTTAAACAAAGGCGGGAGGTTCAACAATGAGCAGTTCTTC,CASSLNKGGRFNNEQFF
-,TRBV2,-,TRBJ2-5,TGTGCCAGCTTTCTTTCCGAGACCCAGTACTTC,CASFLSETQYF
-,TRBV7-2,-,TRBJ1-5,TGTGCCAGCAGCTTACAGGGAAATCAGCCCCAGCATTTT,CASSLQGNQPQHF
-,TRBV18,-,TRBJ2-7,TGTGCCAGCTCACCACGGGAGGGGGGCCACGAGCAGTACTTC,CASSPREGGHEQYF
-,TRBV25-1,-,TRBJ2-2,TGTGCCAGCAGGGCGGGTGCCACCGGGGAGCTGTTTTTT,CASRAGATGELFF
TRBD1,TRBV28,-,TRBJ2-7,TGTGCCAGCAATGGCGATTTGCCTCAAACAGGGGGCGTACGCTACGAGCAGTACTTC,CASNGDLPQTGGVRYEQYF
TRBD2,TRBV4-2,-,TRBJ2-1,TGTGCCAGCAGCCAAGAGGCTAGCGGGAGTCGCAATGAGCAGTTCTTC,CASSQEASGSRNEQFF
-,TRBV18,-,TRBJ2-3,TGTGCCAGCTCCACGGACAGGAGGGACACAGATACGCAGTATTTT,CASSTDRRDTDTQYF
-,TRBV28,-,TRBJ1-1,TGTGCCAGCAGTCCCCACGAGCAGGGGAGTACTGAAGCTTTCTTT,CASSPHEQGSTEAFF
-,TRBV5-1,-,TRBJ1-4,TGCGCCAGCAGCCCCTTGGGAGGGGTCGGTAATGAAAAACTGTTTTTT,CASSPLGGVGNEKLFF
TRBD1,TRBV28,-,TRBJ1-2,TGTGCCAGCAGTCTTCCGGGACAGGGGTATAACTATGGCTACACCTTC,CASSLPGQGYNYGYTF
TRBD1,TRBV28,once,TRBJ2-2,TGTGCCAGCAGTTTAGGATTACAGTGGTCGGGACAGGTGAAATTGAACACCGGGGAGCTGTTTTTT,CASSLGLQWSGQVKLNTGELFF
-,TRBV10-3,-,TRBJ2-7,TGTGCCATCAGTGAGACTAGCAACGAGCAGTACTTC,CAISETSNEQYF
-,TRBV4-2,-,TRBJ1-5,TGTGCCAGCAGCCCCGAAGCGGGGGCGATTAGCAATCAGCCCCAGCATTTT,CASSPEAGAISNQPQHF
-,TRBV9,-,TRBJ2-3,TGTGCCAGCAGCGGGGGCGGGGCTAGCGCAGATACGCAGTATTTT,CASSGGGASADTQYF
-,TRBV6-5,-,TRBJ2-7,TGTGCCAGCAGTAACGGACTGAAGGGCTCCTACGAGCAGTACTTC,CASSNGLKGSYEQYF
-,TRBV7-6,-,TRBJ2-7,TGTGCCAGCAGCTTCACGGGGGACTACGAGCAGTACTTC,CASSFTGDYEQYF
TRBD1,TRBV10-3,-,TRBJ1-2,TGTGCCATCAGTGAGTCAAGGGGGCTTGGAGGCTACACCTTC,CAISESRGLGGYTF
-,TRBV5-1,-,TRBJ2-4,TGCGCCAGCGGTCTAGCGATGCCCGGGGCCAAAAACATTCAGTACTTC,CASGLAMPGAKNIQYF
TRBD2,TRBV4-3,-,TRBJ2-7,TGCGCCAGCAGCCAAGGACGGACTAGCGGGAGTTTCCCCTACGAGCAGTACTTC,CASSQGRTSGSFPYEQYF
-,TRBV18,-,TRBJ2-7,TGTGCCAGCTCACCACCCGGCACGGGGCAGTACTTC,CASSPPGTGQYF
-,TRBV9,-,TRBJ2-5,TGTGCCAGCAGTCGCCGACTGGTGGAGGGAGAGACCCAGTACTTC,CASSRRLVEGETQYF
TRBD2,TRBV5-1,-,TRBJ2-1,TGCGCCAGCAGCTTGGCTTGGGGACTAGCGGGCGCCGGTAAGAATGAGCAGTTCTTC,CASSLAWGLAGAGKNEQFF
TRBD1,TRBV28,-,TRBJ2-7,TGTGCCAGCAGTTCGCGGACAGGGCTCACCTACGAGCAGTACTTC,CASSSRTGLTYEQYF
TRBD2,TRBV10-2,-,TRBJ2-5,TGCGCCAGCAGTGAGCTCTGGGGGTTAGCGGGAGGCCAAGAGACCCAGTACTTC,CASSELWGLAGGQETQYF
-,TRBV9,-,TRBJ1-4,TGTGCCAGCAGCACCCGGGCAACTAATGAAAAACTGTTTTTT,CASSTRATNEKLFF
TRBD1,TRBV11-1,-,TRBJ2-2,TGTGCCAGTACCCGGGACAGCTTGAACACCGGGGAGCTGTTTTTT,CASTRDSLNTGELFF
TRBD1,TRBV19,-,TRBJ1-5,TGTGCCAGTAGTTCGGGGGCCAGGGGGTTTATGGAGCCCCAGCATTTT,CASSSGARGFMEPQHF
-,TRBV6-1,-,TRBJ1-2,TGTGCCAGGGTAGTAGGGAGCCTAGCTAACTATGGCTACACCTTC,CARVVGSLANYGYTF
-,TRBV18,-,TRBJ1-2,TGTGCCAGCTCACCGGCCAGGGAGGGCTTTGGCTACACCTTC,CASSPAREGFGYTF
TRBD2,TRBV5-1,-,TRBJ2-7,TGCGCCAGCAGCCCTACTAGCGGCTCAGGGTACGAGCAGTACTTC,CASSPTSGSGYEQYF